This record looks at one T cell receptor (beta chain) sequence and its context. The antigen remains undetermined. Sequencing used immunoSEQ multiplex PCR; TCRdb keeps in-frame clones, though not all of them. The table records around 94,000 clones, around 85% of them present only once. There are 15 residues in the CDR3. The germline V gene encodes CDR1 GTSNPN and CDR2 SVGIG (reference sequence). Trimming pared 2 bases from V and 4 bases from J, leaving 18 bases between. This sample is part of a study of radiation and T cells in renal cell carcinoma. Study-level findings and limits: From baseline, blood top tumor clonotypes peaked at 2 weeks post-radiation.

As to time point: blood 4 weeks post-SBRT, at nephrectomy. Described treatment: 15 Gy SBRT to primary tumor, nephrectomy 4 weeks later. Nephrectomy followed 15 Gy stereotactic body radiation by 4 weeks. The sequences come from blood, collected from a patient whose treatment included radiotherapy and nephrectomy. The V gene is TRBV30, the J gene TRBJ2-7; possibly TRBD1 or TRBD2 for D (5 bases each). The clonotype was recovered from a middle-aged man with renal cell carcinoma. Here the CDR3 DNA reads TGTGCCTGGAGTAGGGGATCGGGAATACTTTACGAGCAGTACTTC. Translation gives CAWSRGSGILYEQYF.